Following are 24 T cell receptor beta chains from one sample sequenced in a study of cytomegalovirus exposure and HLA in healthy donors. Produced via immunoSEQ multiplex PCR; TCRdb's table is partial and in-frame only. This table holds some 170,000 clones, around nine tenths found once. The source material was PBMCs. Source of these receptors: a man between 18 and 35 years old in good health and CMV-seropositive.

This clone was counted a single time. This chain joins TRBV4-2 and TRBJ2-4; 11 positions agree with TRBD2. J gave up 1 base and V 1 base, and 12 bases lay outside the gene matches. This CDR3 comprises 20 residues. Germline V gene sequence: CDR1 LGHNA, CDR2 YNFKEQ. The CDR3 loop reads CASSQAGGSGGAMAKNIQYF. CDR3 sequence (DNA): TGTGCCAGCAGCCAAGCGGGGGGTAGCGGGGGGGCGATGGCCAAAAACATTCAGTACTTC.

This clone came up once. CDR3 nucleotide sequence: TGTGCCAGCAGCGTAGACGGAGCGGGAGAGGGTAATGAGCAGTTCTTC. This codes for CASSVDGAGEGNEQFF. The rearrangement links TRBV9 to TRBJ2-1, with 8 positions matching TRBD2. Trimming at V came to 0 bases and at J to 7 bases, leaving 9 bases not matched to a gene. CDR1 is SGDLS and CDR2 is YYNGEE in the germline V gene. CDR3 length: 16 amino acids.

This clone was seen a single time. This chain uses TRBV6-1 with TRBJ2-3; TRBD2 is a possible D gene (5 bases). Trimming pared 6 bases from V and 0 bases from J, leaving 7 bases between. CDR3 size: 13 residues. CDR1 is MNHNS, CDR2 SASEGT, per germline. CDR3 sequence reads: CASRRTSTDTQYF. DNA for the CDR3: TGTGCCAGCAGAAGGACTAGCACAGATACGCAGTATTTT.

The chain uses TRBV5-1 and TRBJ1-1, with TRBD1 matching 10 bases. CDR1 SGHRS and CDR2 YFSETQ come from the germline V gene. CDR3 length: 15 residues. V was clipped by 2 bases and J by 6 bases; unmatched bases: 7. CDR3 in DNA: TGCGCCAGCAGCTTTGGCCGACAGGGGGCGGCTGAAGCTTTCTTT. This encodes CASSFGRQGAAEAFF.

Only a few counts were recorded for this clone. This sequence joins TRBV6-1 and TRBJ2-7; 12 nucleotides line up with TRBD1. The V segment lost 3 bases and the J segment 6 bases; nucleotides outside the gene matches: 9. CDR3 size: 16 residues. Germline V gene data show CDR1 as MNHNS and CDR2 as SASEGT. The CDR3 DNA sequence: TGTGCCAGCAGTGAGACACCGGGACAGGGGGCCTCCGAGCAGTACTTC. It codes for CASSETPGQGASEQYF.

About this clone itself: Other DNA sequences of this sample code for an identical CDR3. The CDR3 DNA is TGTGCCAGTAGTATCCAAGTTCGGGGGGAGCAGTACTTC. Encoded protein: CASSIQVRGEQYF. J is TRBJ2-7 and V is TRBV19, with TRBD2 as a possible D gene (6 bases). The germline V gene encodes CDR1 LNHDA and CDR2 SQIVND (reference sequence). Trimming pared 3 bases from V and 7 bases from J, leaving 13 bases between. The CDR3 is made up of 13 amino acids. Together with reference TRBV19 and TRBJ2-7, the CDR3 gives the full variable domain: DGGITQSPKYLFRKEGQNVTLSCEQNLNHDAMYWYRQDPGQGLRLIYYSQIVNDFQKGDIAEGYSVSREKKESFPLTVTSAQKNPTAFYLCASSIQVRGEQYFGPGTRLTVT.

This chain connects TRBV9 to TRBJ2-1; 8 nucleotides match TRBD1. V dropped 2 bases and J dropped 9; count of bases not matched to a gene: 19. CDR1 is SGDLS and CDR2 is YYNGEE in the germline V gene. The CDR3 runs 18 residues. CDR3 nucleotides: TGTGCCAGCAGCGTTACAACAGGGGGTCGTGGTTCTCTTAGTGAGCAGTTCTTC. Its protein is CASSVTTGGRGSLSEQFF. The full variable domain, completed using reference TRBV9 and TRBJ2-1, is DSGVTQTPKHLITATGQRVTLRCSPRSGDLSVYWYQQSLDQGLQFLIQYYNGEERAKGNILERFSAQQFPDLHSELNLSSLELGDSALYFCASSVTTGGRGSLSEQFFGPGTRLTVL.

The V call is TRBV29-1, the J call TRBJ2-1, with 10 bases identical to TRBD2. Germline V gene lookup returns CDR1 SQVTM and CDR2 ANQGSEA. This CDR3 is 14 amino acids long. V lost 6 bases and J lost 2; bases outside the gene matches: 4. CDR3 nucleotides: TGCAGCGTGAGCGGGAGGGGGGCCTACAATGAGCAGTTCTTC. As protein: CSVSGRGAYNEQFF.

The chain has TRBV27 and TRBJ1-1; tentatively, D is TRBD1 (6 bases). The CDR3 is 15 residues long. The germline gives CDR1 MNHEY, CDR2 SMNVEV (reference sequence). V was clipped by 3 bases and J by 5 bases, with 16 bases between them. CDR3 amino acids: CASSLWRGGGTEAFF. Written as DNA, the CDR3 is TGTGCCAGCAGTTTGTGGCGCGGGGGCGGGACTGAAGCTTTCTTT.

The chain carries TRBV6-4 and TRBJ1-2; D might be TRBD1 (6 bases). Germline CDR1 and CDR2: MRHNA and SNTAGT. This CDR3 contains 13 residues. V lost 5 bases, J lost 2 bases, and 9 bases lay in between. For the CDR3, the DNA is TGTGCCAGCAGTTGGACAGACAACTATGGCTACACCTTC. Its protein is CASSWTDNYGYTF.

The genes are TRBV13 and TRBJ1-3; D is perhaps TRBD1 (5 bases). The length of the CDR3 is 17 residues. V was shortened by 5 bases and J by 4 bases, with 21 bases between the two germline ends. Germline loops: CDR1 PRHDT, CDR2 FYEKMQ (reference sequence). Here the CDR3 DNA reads TGTGCCAGCAGCCACCGGGGGGGGAGGGATGCAGGAAACACCATATATTTT. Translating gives CASSHRGGRDAGNTIYF.

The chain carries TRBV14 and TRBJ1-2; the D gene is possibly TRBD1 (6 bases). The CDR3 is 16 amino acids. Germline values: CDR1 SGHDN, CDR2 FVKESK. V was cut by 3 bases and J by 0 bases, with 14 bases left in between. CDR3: CASSQGHFSANYGYTF. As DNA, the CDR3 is TGTGCCAGCAGCCAGGGACATTTCTCCGCTAACTATGGCTACACCTTC.

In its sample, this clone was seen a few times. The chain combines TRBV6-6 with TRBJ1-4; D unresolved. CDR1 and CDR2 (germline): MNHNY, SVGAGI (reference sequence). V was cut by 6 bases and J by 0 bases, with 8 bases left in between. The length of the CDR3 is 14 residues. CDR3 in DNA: TGTGCCAGCAGCCCCTCTGCAACTAATGAAAAACTGTTTTTT. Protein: CASSPSATNEKLFF.

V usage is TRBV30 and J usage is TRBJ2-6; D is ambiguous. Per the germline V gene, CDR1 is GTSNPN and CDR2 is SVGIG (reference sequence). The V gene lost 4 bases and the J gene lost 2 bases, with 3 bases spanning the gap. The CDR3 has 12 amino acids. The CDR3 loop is CAWTPGANVLTF. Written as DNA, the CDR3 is TGTGCCTGGACTCCTGGGGCCAACGTCCTGACTTTC.

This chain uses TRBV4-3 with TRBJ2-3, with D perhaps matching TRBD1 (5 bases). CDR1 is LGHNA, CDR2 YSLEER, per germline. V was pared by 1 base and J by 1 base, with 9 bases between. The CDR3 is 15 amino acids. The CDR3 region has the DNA TGCGCCAGCAGCCAAGTGGCCAGGGGCACAGATACGCAGTATTTT. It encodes CASSQVARGTDTQYF.

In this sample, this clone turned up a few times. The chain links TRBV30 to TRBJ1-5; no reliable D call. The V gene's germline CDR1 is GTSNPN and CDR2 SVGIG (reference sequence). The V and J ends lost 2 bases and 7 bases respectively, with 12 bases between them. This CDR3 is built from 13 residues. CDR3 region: CAWSYSPGQPQHF. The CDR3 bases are TGTGCCTGGAGTTATAGCCCCGGCCAGCCCCAGCATTTT. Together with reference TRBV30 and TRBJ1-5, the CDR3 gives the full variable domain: SQTIHQWPATLVQPVGSPLSLECTVEGTSNPNLYWYRQAAGRGLQLLFYSVGIGQISSEVPQNLSASRPQDRQFILSSKKLLLSDSGFYLCAWSYSPGQPQHFGDGTRLSIL.

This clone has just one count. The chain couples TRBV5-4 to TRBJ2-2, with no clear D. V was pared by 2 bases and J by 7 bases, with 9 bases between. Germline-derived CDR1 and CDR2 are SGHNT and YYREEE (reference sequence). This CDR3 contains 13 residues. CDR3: CASSFGLSGELFF. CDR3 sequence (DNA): TGTGCCAGCAGCTTTGGGCTTAGCGGGGAGCTGTTTTTT.

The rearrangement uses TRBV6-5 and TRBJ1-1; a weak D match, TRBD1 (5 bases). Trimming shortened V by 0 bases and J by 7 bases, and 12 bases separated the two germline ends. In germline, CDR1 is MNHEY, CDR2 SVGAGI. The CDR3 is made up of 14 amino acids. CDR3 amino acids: CASSYSNARDEAFF. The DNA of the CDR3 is TGTGCCAGCAGTTACTCGAACGCCAGGGATGAAGCTTTCTTT.

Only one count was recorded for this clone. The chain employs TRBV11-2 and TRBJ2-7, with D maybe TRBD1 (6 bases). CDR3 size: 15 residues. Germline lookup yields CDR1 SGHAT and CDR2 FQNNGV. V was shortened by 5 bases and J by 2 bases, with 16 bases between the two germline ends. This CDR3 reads CASSLGHPTAYEQYF. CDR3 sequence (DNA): TGTGCCAGCAGCCTGGGACACCCTACGGCCTACGAGCAGTACTTC.

The CDR3 DNA is TGCGCCAGCAGCCAAGATGACCGGGCGCAGGGGATATATGGCTACACCTTC. This encodes CASSQDDRAQGIYGYTF. The chain joins TRBV4-3 to TRBJ1-2; a weak D match, TRBD1 (6 bases). From germline, CDR1 is LGHNA and CDR2 YSLEER. The CDR3 has 17 residues. The germline V and J ends were trimmed by 0 bases and 5 bases, with 19 bases remaining between them.

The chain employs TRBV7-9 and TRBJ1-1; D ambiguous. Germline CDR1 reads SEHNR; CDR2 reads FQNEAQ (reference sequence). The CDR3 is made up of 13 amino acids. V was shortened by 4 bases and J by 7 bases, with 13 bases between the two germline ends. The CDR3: CASSYVSSGEAFF. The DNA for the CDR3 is TGTGCCAGCAGCTACGTTTCGTCGGGTGAAGCTTTCTTT.

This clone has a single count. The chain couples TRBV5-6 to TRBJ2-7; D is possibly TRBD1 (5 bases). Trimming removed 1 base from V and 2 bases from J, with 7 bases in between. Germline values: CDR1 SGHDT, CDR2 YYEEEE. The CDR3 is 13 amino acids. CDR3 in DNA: TGTGCCAGCAGCTTGCGCAGGGCCTACGAGCAGTACTTC. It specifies CASSLRRAYEQYF.

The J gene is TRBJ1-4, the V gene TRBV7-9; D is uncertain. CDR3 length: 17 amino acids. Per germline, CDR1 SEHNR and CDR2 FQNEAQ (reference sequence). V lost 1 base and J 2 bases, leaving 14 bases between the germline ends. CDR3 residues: CASSLGWTAGTNEKLFF. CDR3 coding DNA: TGTGCCAGCAGCTTAGGGTGGACGGCGGGGACTAATGAAAAACTGTTTTTT.

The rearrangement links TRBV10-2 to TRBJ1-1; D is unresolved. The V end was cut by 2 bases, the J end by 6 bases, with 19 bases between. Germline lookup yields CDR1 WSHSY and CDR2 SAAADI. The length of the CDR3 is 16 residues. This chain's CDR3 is CASSEQSLPVEAEAFF. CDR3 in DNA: TGCGCCAGCAGTGAGCAGTCTTTACCCGTCGAAGCTGAAGCTTTCTTT.